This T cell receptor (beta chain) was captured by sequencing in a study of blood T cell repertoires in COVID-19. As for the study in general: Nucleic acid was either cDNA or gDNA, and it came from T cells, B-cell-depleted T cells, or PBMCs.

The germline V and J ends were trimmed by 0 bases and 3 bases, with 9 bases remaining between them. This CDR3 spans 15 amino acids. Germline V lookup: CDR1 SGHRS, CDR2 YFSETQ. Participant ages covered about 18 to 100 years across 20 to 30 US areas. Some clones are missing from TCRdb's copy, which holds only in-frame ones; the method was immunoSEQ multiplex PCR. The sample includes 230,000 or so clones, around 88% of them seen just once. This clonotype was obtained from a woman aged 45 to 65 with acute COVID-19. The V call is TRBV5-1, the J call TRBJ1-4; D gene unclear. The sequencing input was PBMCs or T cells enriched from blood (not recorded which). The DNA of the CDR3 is TGCGCCAGCAGCTTGGGCCCGGGTTCTAATGAAAAACTGTTTTTT. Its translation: CASSLGPGSNEKLFF.